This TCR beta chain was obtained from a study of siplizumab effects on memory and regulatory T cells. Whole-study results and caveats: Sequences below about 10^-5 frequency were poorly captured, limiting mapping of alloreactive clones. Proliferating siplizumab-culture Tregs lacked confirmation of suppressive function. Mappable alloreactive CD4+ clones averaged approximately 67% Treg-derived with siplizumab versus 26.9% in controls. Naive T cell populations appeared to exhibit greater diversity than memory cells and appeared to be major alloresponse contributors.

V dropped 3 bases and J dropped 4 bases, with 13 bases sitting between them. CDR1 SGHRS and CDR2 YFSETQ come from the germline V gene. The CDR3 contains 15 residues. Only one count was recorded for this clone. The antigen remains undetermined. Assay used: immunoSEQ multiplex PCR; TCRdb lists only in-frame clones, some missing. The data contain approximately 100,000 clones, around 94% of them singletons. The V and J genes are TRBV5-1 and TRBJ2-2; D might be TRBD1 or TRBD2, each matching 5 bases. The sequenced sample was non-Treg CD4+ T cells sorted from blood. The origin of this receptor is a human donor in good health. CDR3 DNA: TGCGCCAGCAGCTCGGGACGCCTGTCCACCGGGGAGCTGTTTTTT. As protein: CASSSGRLSTGELFF.